Listed here is a single T cell receptor beta chain. These data come from a study of blood T cell repertoires in COVID-19. Measured with immunoSEQ multiplex PCR; TCRdb has only the in-frame clones, and not every one. The table shows fewer than 350,000 clones, with around 89% occurring only once. Germline lookup yields CDR1 LNHDA and CDR2 SQIVND (reference sequence). After removal of 8 bases from V and 10 bases from J, the junction contained 11 bases not matched to a gene. This CDR3 comprises 14 residues. The clonotype comes from a woman aged 30 to 39 with COVID-19, enrolled during active disease. Input material: peripheral blood. The chain recombines TRBV19 with TRBJ1-6, with 7 bases fitting TRBD1. CDR3 sequence: CASSARGSPSPLHF. CDR3 nucleotide sequence: TGTGCCAGTTCCGCCAGGGGGTCCCCCTCACCCCTCCACTTT.